A single sample gave rise to the 14 T cell receptor beta chains below, sequenced in a study of cytomegalovirus exposure and HLA in healthy donors. The data were produced by immunoSEQ multiplex PCR, yet TCRdb's version contains in-frame clones alone and is incomplete. The sample has 250,000 to 400,000 clones; 88% are singletons. The sequenced sample consisted of PBMCs. These receptors all stem from a man aged 25 to 45 in good health and CMV-seronegative.

This sequence joins TRBV10-3 and TRBJ2-2, with TRBD2 as a possible D gene (5 bases). CDR3 length equals 16 residues. Germline V gene lookup returns CDR1 ENHRY and CDR2 SYGVKD. V lost 8 bases, J lost 7 bases, and 23 bases lay in between. This chain's CDR3 is CAIGDQMREFDGELFF. In DNA form, the CDR3 reads TGTGCCATCGGAGACCAGATGAGGGAATTCGACGGGGAGCTGTTTTTT.

This chain links TRBV11-2 with TRBJ1-1, with D perhaps TRBD1 (6 bases). This CDR3 comprises 14 residues. The V and J ends lost 4 bases and 5 bases respectively, with 14 bases between them. Germline V gene sequence: CDR1 SGHAT, CDR2 FQNNGV. CDR3 nucleotide sequence: TGTGCCAGCAGCTCCTACAGGGACCTGACTGAAGCTTTCTTT. It translates to CASSSYRDLTEAFF.

V is TRBV5-5 and J is TRBJ1-1, with 9 bases matching TRBD1. J lost 6 bases, V lost 3 bases, and 9 bases had no gene match. Germline loops: CDR1 SGHKS, CDR2 YYEKEE (reference sequence). The CDR3 is 15 amino acids. CDR3 bases: TGTGCCAGCAGCTACCCGGGACAGGGTTCGGCTGAAGCTTTCTTT. This translates into CASSYPGQGSAEAFF.

The chain recombines TRBV5-1 with TRBJ2-1; TRBD2 is a possible D gene (6 bases). CDR3 length equals 14 residues. The V gene lost 4 bases and the J gene lost 2 bases, with 10 bases spanning the gap. Germline lookup yields CDR1 SGHRS and CDR2 YFSETQ. CDR3 residues: CASSGRGPYNEQFF. The CDR3 region has the DNA TGCGCCAGCAGCGGGCGGGGACCCTACAATGAGCAGTTCTTC.

V usage is TRBV4-1 and J usage is TRBJ1-3; D is ambiguous. In germline, CDR1 is MGHRA, CDR2 YSYEKL. The CDR3 totals 14 residues. With 3 bases removed from V and 0 bases from J, the gap between germline ends came to 6 bases. CDR3 in DNA: TGCGCCAGCAGCCAGGCGGCCTCTGGAAACACCATATATTTT. Translating gives CASSQAASGNTIYF.

The chain recombines TRBV10-2 with TRBJ1-1; D is perhaps TRBD1 (5 bases). This CDR3 is 13 amino acids long. V lost 6 bases and J lost 2, with 10 bases in between. Germline CDR1 reads WSHSY; CDR2 reads SAAADI. The CDR3, as DNA: TGCGCCAGCAGATTGGGACTTAACACTGAAGCTTTCTTT. Residues: CASRLGLNTEAFF.

The genes are TRBV19 and TRBJ2-5; tentatively, D is TRBD2 (6 bases). Between the trimmed V and J ends, which lost 0 bases and 4 bases, there was a span of 12 bases. The CDR3 extends over 15 amino acids. Germline-derived CDR1 and CDR2 are LNHDA and SQIVND (reference sequence). For the CDR3, the DNA is TGTGCCAGTAGTATAGATCTAGTGGAGGGAGAGACCCAGTACTTC. Translated, it gives CASSIDLVEGETQYF.

CDR3 loop: CASSFRGKVGEQFF. CDR3 DNA sequence: TGTGCCAGCAGCTTTAGGGGTAAGGTTGGTGAGCAGTTCTTC. The chain links TRBV7-9 to TRBJ2-1; a possible D gene is TRBD1 (5 bases). Germline V gene data show CDR1 as SEHNR and CDR2 as FQNEAQ (reference sequence). V was cut by 3 bases and J by 9 bases, with 15 bases left in between. The CDR3 covers 14 residues.

The chain employs TRBV6-1 and TRBJ2-5; D perhaps matches TRBD1 (6 bases). The CDR3 sequence is 15 residues long. The V end was cut by 1 base, the J end by 9 bases, with 18 bases between. The germline V gene has CDR1 MNHNS and CDR2 SASEGT. CDR3 coding DNA: TGTGCCAGCAGTGAAGTCGGGCACTCCCCAGGGGCCCAGTACTTC. Protein product: CASSEVGHSPGAQYF.

The J gene is TRBJ1-6, the V gene TRBV28; D call uncertain. The V end lost 5 bases, the J end lost 13 bases, and 15 bases lay between the germline ends. The CDR3 contains 13 residues. The germline gives CDR1 MDHEN, CDR2 SYDVKM. CDR3 sequence reads: CASSPEDWSPLHF. The CDR3 region has the DNA TGTGCCAGCAGTCCCGAGGATTGGTCTCCCCTCCACTTT.

The chain recombines TRBV6-5 with TRBJ2-3; a possible D gene is TRBD2 (6 bases). With 2 bases removed from V and 0 bases from J, the gap between germline ends came to 12 bases. The CDR3 sequence is 16 residues long. CDR1 and CDR2 (germline): MNHEY, SVGAGI. This chain's CDR3 is CASSYGSGHSTDTQYF. CDR3 coding DNA: TGTGCCAGCAGTTACGGTAGCGGCCACAGCACAGATACGCAGTATTTT.

The chain links TRBV11-3 to TRBJ2-7, with a tentative D call TRBD1 (5 bases). Trimming shortened V by 0 bases and J by 2 bases, and 14 bases separated the two germline ends. In germline, CDR1 is SGHNT, CDR2 YENEEA. The CDR3 extends over 16 amino acids. The CDR3 protein is CASSLDRGTGTYEQYF. Here the CDR3 DNA reads TGTGCCAGCAGCTTAGATAGGGGCACTGGAACCTACGAGCAGTACTTC.

This chain links TRBV6-1 with TRBJ1-2; 7 bases agree with TRBD1. The trim removed 6 bases at V and 4 bases at J, leaving 8 bases unmatched. The CDR3 is made up of 14 amino acids. Per germline, CDR1 MNHNS and CDR2 SASEGT. The chain's CDR3 is CASRMGQQIYGYTF. The CDR3 nucleotides are TGTGCCAGCAGAATGGGACAGCAGATCTATGGCTACACCTTC.

This clone is a singleton in its sample. The chain recombines TRBV5-4 with TRBJ1-1; possibly TRBD1 for D (5 bases). CDR1 and CDR2 from the germline V gene are SGHNT and YYREEE (reference sequence). The CDR3 has 13 amino acids. V lost 5 bases and J 4 bases, leaving 12 bases between the germline ends. Here the CDR3 reads CASRPKGITEAFF. CDR3 DNA: TGTGCCAGCAGACCAAAGGGGATCACTGAAGCTTTCTTT.